These T cell receptor beta chains were read from a single sample in a study of Ad26.COV2.S vaccination and SARS-CoV-2 variants. TCRdb keeps only in-frame clones here, not all; method: immunoSEQ multiplex PCR. The repertoire has some 410,000 clones, roughly 90% of them found once; the top ten carry less than 2%. Source: peripheral blood, taken in a trial of Ad26.COV2.S vaccine versus placebo. The receptors come from a person between 18 and 60 years old who received the Ad26.COV2.S COVID-19 vaccine or a placebo. Each CDR3 is given with its conserved first and last residue. D genes are given only for firm matches. Clone size is shown for a subset of rows, as once, few, many or a class of expanded clone.

TRBD1	TRBV11-2	-	TRBJ1-1	TGTGCCAGCAGCCTTAACCGGGACAGGGGGGAAGCTTTCTTT	CASSLNRDRGEAFF
-	TRBV6-6	-	TRBJ2-7	TGTGCCAGCAGTTACTCGACCAGGGGACCCTACGAGCAGTACTTC	CASSYSTRGPYEQYF
-	TRBV4-3	-	TRBJ1-4	TGCGCCAGCAGCCAAGTTGGGGGCGAAAAACTGTTTTTT	CASSQVGGEKLFF
-	TRBV6-5	-	TRBJ2-5	TGTGCCAGCAGTTACTCCTCGGGGACCCAGTACTTC	CASSYSSGTQYF
TRBD2	TRBV10-1	-	TRBJ2-7	TGCGCCAGCAGTGAGTCCCGAGGTTCTGGCGGGGGGAGGAACGAGCAGTACTTC	CASSESRGSGGGRNEQYF
-	TRBV18	-	TRBJ2-7	TGTGCCAGCTCACCAGGGTCCTACGAGCAGTACTTC	CASSPGSYEQYF
-	TRBV9	-	TRBJ2-3	TGTGCCAGCAGCGTAGAAGGTGGGGGGGCGACAGATACGCAGTATTTT	CASSVEGGGATDTQYF
-	TRBV27	-	TRBJ2-7	TGTGCCAGCAGTTTATCGGGGGTCGAGCAGTACTTC	CASSLSGVEQYF
-	TRBV18	-	TRBJ2-3	TGTGCCAGCTCACCTGCTTGGCCGGGAACAGATACGCAGTATTTT	CASSPAWPGTDTQYF
-	TRBV11-2	-	TRBJ1-2	TGTGCCAGCAGCTCGACATGGAATGGCTACACCTTC	CASSSTWNGYTF
-	TRBV4-3	-	TRBJ2-6	TGCGCCAGCAGCCAAGGGCAGGGCGGTGGGGCCAACGTCCTGACTTTC	CASSQGQGGGANVLTF
TRBD1	TRBV7-9	-	TRBJ2-7	TGTGCCAGCAGACCGGACAGGGGGTACGAGCAGTACTTC	CASRPDRGYEQYF
TRBD1	TRBV28	-	TRBJ2-5	TGTGCCAGCTATTCTTGGGACAGGGGTAAAGAGACCCAGTACTTC	CASYSWDRGKETQYF
-	TRBV4-3	-	TRBJ2-7	TGCGCCAGCAGCCCCGGACACGGGGGCTACGAGCAGTACTTC	CASSPGHGGYEQYF
-	TRBV6-5	-	TRBJ1-2	TGTGCCAGCAGTTACTTGCAGGATTATGGCTACACCTTC	CASSYLQDYGYTF
-	TRBV5-1	-	TRBJ2-1	TGCGCCAGCAGCTTGGCCCTGGGAGGGGGACTCTACAATGAGCAGTTCTTC	CASSLALGGGLYNEQFF
-	TRBV19	-	TRBJ1-2	TGTGCCAGTTGGGAGGGGTCGGATGGCTACACCTTC	CASWEGSDGYTF
-	TRBV2	-	TRBJ2-3	TGTGCCAGCAGTGAGTGGGGGGGCACAGATACGCAGTATTTT	CASSEWGGTDTQYF
-	TRBV4-3	-	TRBJ2-5	TGCGCCAGCAGCCAAGATACAGGGATCACGAAAACCCAGTACTTC	CASSQDTGITKTQYF
-	TRBV5-4	-	TRBJ1-4	TGTGCCAGCAGCTCGGACAGATCAACTAATGAAAAACTGTTTTTT	CASSSDRSTNEKLFF
-	TRBV5-1	-	TRBJ1-2	TGCGCCAGCAGCTTGAATTGGGACAAATTCCATGGCTACACCTTC	CASSLNWDKFHGYTF
-	TRBV18	-	TRBJ2-1	TGTGCCAGCTCACCACCGGCCCGTTACAATGAGCAGTTCTTC	CASSPPARYNEQFF
-	TRBV7-8	-	TRBJ1-1	TGTGCCAGCAGCCGAAGGGGTGATGAAGCTTTCTTT	CASSRRGDEAFF
-	TRBV12-5	-	TRBJ2-5	TGTGCTAGTGGTTTTGGGAGGACGCAAGAGACCCAGTACTTC	CASGFGRTQETQYF
TRBD1	TRBV6-2/TRBV6-3	-	TRBJ2-7	TGTGCCAGCAGTCAACCCTCAGGGGGCATCTACGAGCAGTACTTC	CASSQPSGGIYEQYF
-	TRBV6-5	-	TRBJ1-2	TGTGCCAGCAGTTTCAGGGCGGGGGGCTACACCTTC	CASSFRAGGYTF
TRBD1	TRBV30	once	TRBJ1-2	TGTGCCTGGAGTGAAATAGACAGGGGGGGCTATGGCTACACCTTC	CAWSEIDRGGYGYTF
TRBD2	TRBV5-1	-	TRBJ2-3	TGCGCCAGCAGCTTGGTTCCAGCGGGGGACCCCACAGATACGCAGTATTTT	CASSLVPAGDPTDTQYF
-	TRBV28	-	TRBJ2-7	TGTGCCAGCAGTTTAGTTCGAGGGGGGAGCTCCTACGAGCAGTACTTC	CASSLVRGGSSYEQYF
-	TRBV10-3	-	TRBJ2-7	TGTGCCATCAGTCAAGGGGCCTCTGACGAGCAGTACTTC	CAISQGASDEQYF
TRBD2	TRBV7-6	-	TRBJ2-1	TGTGCCAGCAGCTTGGGCAGCCGGGGGGGGTACAATGAGCAGTTCTTC	CASSLGSRGGYNEQFF
TRBD1	TRBV5-8	few	TRBJ1-4	TGTGCCAGCAGCGTCCCCGGACAGGGGGAGGAAAAACTGTTTTTT	CASSVPGQGEEKLFF
TRBD2	TRBV11-2	-	TRBJ2-3	TGTGCCAGCAGCTTAGTCGGAACGGGGGGGGTGACAGATACGCAGTATTTT	CASSLVGTGGVTDTQYF
-	TRBV28	-	TRBJ2-7	TGTGCCAGCAGTCCCCGGGACAAGACCTACGAGCAGTACTTC	CASSPRDKTYEQYF
-	TRBV11-2	-	TRBJ1-2	TGTGCCAGCAGCTTAAACGGCTACACCTTC	CASSLNGYTF